The 29 T cell receptor beta chains below come from one sample, sequenced in a study of blood T cell repertoires in COVID-19 (TCRdb year 2020). The method was the immunoSEQ multiplex PCR assay. TCRdb re-hosts the immuneACCESS table, in-frame sequences only. Its copies lack some clones; in the studies checked, an unresolved V gene accounts for under half of them, and the cause for the rest is not known. A total of about 120,000 clones appear in this sample, roughly 80% of them only once. 9.5% to 13% of the sample lies in the top ten. Sequencing was done on a sample of peripheral blood. These TCRs come from a human donor in a cohort sampled during active COVID-19.

The chain is built from TRBV7-2 and TRBJ2-2; D is unclear. Per the germline V gene, CDR1 is SGHTA and CDR2 is FQGNSA. V was shortened by 2 bases and J by 1 base, with 5 bases between the two germline ends. The CDR3 contains 14 residues. The CDR3 DNA sequence: TGTGCCAGCAGCTTAAGACTGAACACCGGGGAGCTGTTTTTT. It codes for CASSLRLNTGELFF.

The chain joins TRBV7-2 to TRBJ1-4, with 11 bases fitting TRBD1. Germline-derived CDR1 and CDR2 are SGHTA and FQGNSA. The V and J ends lost 0 bases and 0 bases, in that order; junction bases with no gene match: 9. CDR3 length equals 20 residues. The CDR3 protein is CASSLAWRTGGFATNEKLFF. The CDR3 DNA follows: TGTGCCAGCAGCTTAGCTTGGAGGACAGGGGGCTTCGCAACTAATGAAAAACTGTTTTTT.

This sequence joins TRBV28 and TRBJ2-7, with D maybe TRBD2 (6 bases). V was clipped by 2 bases and J by 6 bases, with 14 bases between them. This CDR3 has 14 residues. Germline CDR1 and CDR2: MDHEN and SYDVKM. The CDR3 spells CASSLPQEGPEQYF. DNA for the CDR3: TGTGCCAGCAGTTTACCACAGGAGGGGCCCGAGCAGTACTTC.

A single count supports this clone. This chain links TRBV28 with TRBJ2-1; D might be TRBD2 (5 bases). The CDR3 is made up of 12 amino acids. Between the trimmed V and J ends, which lost 5 bases and 8 bases, there was a span of 10 bases. Germline V lookup: CDR1 MDHEN, CDR2 SYDVKM. This chain's CDR3 is CASSILVDEQFF. The CDR3 DNA sequence: TGTGCCAGCAGTATACTAGTCGATGAGCAGTTCTTC.

The J gene is TRBJ1-3, the V gene TRBV5-1; possibly TRBD1 for D (6 bases). Germline-derived CDR1 and CDR2 are SGHRS and YFSETQ. The germline V and J ends were trimmed by 0 bases and 4 bases, with 11 bases remaining between them. The CDR3 contains 15 residues. CDR3 region: CASSLAGGAGNTIYF. CDR3 DNA sequence: TGCGCCAGCAGCTTGGCGGGGGGCGCAGGAAACACCATATATTTT.

The J gene is TRBJ2-7, the V gene TRBV5-5; 10 bases are a match to TRBD1. With 1 base clipped from V and 3 bases from J, the junction kept 7 bases outside the gene matches. This CDR3 contains 16 residues. The V gene's germline CDR1 is SGHKS and CDR2 YYEKEE (reference sequence). The CDR3: CASSLSGTGDFYEQYF. CDR3 bases: TGTGCCAGCAGCTTGTCCGGGACAGGGGACTTCTACGAGCAGTACTTC.

CDR3 sequence reads: CASSFPWAVKETQYF. The CDR3 DNA reads as TGTGCCAGCAGCTTTCCTTGGGCCGTGAAAGAGACCCAGTACTTC. J is TRBJ2-5 and V is TRBV5-5; no firm D call. V gave up 2 bases and J gave up 3 bases, with 14 bases separating them. CDR1 and CDR2 from the germline V gene are SGHKS and YYEKEE (reference sequence). The CDR3 totals 15 residues.

The chain has TRBV5-1 and TRBJ1-5; unclear D gene. Germline loops: CDR1 SGHRS, CDR2 YFSETQ. Trimming shortened V by 0 bases and J by 2 bases, and 9 bases separated the two germline ends. The CDR3 is 15 residues long. This chain's CDR3 is CASSLDSGGNQPQHF. CDR3 DNA: TGCGCCAGCAGCTTGGATTCCGGGGGCAATCAGCCCCAGCATTTT.

CDR3 amino acids: CASSRPGTPDYEQYF. CDR3 nucleotides: TGTGCCAGCTCACGTCCCGGGACACCGGACTACGAGCAGTACTTC. This rearrangement joins TRBV18 to TRBJ2-7, with D possibly matching TRBD1 (6 bases). The CDR3 is made up of 15 amino acids. Germline V gene data show CDR1 as KGHSH and CDR2 as LQKENI. Deletions cut 4 bases from V and 3 bases from J, with 16 bases between.

The chain links TRBV7-2 to TRBJ1-5; 8 nucleotides match TRBD1. This CDR3 spans 14 amino acids. Germline assignment: CDR1 SGHTA and CDR2 FQGNSA. V trimming: 5 bases; J trimming: 2 bases; junction bases outside the gene matches: 2. The chain's CDR3 is CASSTTGGNQPQHF. DNA of the CDR3: TGTGCCAGCAGCACGACAGGGGGCAATCAGCCCCAGCATTTT.

This chain uses TRBV20-1 with TRBJ2-7; 8 bases line up with TRBD2. Germline assignment: CDR1 DFQATT and CDR2 SNEGSKA (reference sequence). V shed 3 bases and J 4 bases; nucleotides not matched to a gene: 5. This CDR3 comprises 13 residues. In nucleotides, the CDR3 is TGCAGTGCTAGTGCTCGGGGGGGATACGAGCAGTACTTC. Protein: CSASARGGYEQYF.

The chain couples TRBV11-2 to TRBJ1-2; no definite D call. The germline V gene encodes CDR1 SGHAT and CDR2 FQNNGV. V dropped 1 base and J dropped 1 base, with 7 bases sitting between them. CDR3 size: 14 residues. The CDR3 DNA follows: TGTGCCAGCAGCTTAGGCACAGTTAACTATGGCTACACCTTC. Amino acid sequence: CASSLGTVNYGYTF.

The V call is TRBV6-6, the J call TRBJ1-1; D possibly corresponds to TRBD1 (6 bases). CDR3 size: 13 residues. Germline CDR1 MNHNY, CDR2 SVGAGI (reference sequence). The V and J ends lost 6 bases and 1 base respectively, with 9 bases between them. The CDR3 sequence is CASSTGQNTEAFF. The CDR3 DNA sequence: TGTGCCAGCAGCACGGGACAGAACACTGAAGCTTTCTTT.

The chain has TRBV5-4 and TRBJ2-3; 8 bases are a match to TRBD2. CDR3 length: 15 residues. CDR1 SGHNT and CDR2 YYREEE come from the germline V gene (reference sequence). V shed 4 bases, J shed 5 bases, and the junction held 9 bases outside the gene matches. CDR3: CASSPGGSEGDTQYF. The CDR3 nucleotides are TGTGCCAGCAGCCCGGGAGGGTCTGAAGGAGATACGCAGTATTTT.

In its sample, this clone was seen once. J is TRBJ2-3 and V is TRBV11-2, with a weak D call TRBD2 (6 bases). V lost 1 base to trimming and J lost 7 bases, with 12 bases between them. CDR3 length: 14 amino acids. CDR1 and CDR2 from the germline V gene are SGHAT and FQNNGV. For the CDR3, the DNA is TGTGCCAGCAGCTTAGGGGCGGGACTTAATACGCAGTATTTT. Protein sequence: CASSLGAGLNTQYF.

The V gene is TRBV6-4, the J gene TRBJ2-2, with TRBD1 as a possible D gene (6 bases). The CDR3 loop spans 15 amino acids. Between the trimmed V and J ends, which lost 3 bases and 0 bases, there was a span of 8 bases. Per germline, CDR1 MRHNA and CDR2 SNTAGT. The CDR3 region has the DNA TGTGCCAGCAGTGAGAACAGGGCGAACACCGGGGAGCTGTTTTTT. Translated: CASSENRANTGELFF.

Only one count was recorded for this clone. CDR3 DNA sequence: TGTGCCAGCAGGCCGGGACAGGTCTACGAGCAGTACTTC. Protein product: CASRPGQVYEQYF. The chain recombines TRBV6-5 with TRBJ2-7; 8 positions match TRBD1. Germline V lookup: CDR1 MNHEY, CDR2 SVGAGI. J gave up 3 bases and V 6 bases, and 4 bases lay outside the gene matches. The CDR3 runs to 13 residues.

This chain links TRBV2 with TRBJ2-1; 7 bases align to TRBD1. V lost 1 base and J lost 13; bases outside the gene matches: 7. Germline V lookup: CDR1 SNHLY, CDR2 FYNNEI. CDR3 length: 13 amino acids. The CDR3 nucleotides are TGTGCCAGCAGTGAAGAGGGGGCTGGTGAACAGTTCTTC. Its translation is CASSEEGAGEQFF.

The CDR3 nucleotides are TGTGCCAGCAGCTTAGCTGAGTACCAGCCCCAGCATTTT. This encodes CASSLAEYQPQHF. This chain uses TRBV7-8 with TRBJ1-5, with D unclear. The CDR3 totals 13 residues. From germline, CDR1 is SGHVS and CDR2 FQNEAQ. V shed 0 bases and J shed 7 bases, with 7 bases lying between them.

The chain links TRBV5-5 to TRBJ1-1; TRBD1 matches 7 bases. This CDR3 has 15 residues. J lost 0 bases, V lost 7 bases, and 9 bases had no gene match. Per germline, CDR1 SGHKS and CDR2 YYEKEE (reference sequence). Written as DNA, the CDR3 is TGTGCCAGCCGACCTACAGGGGCGATGAACACTGAAGCTTTCTTT. It codes for CASRPTGAMNTEAFF.

The chain couples TRBV12-3 or TRBV12-4 to TRBJ2-7; a weak D match, TRBD2 (5 bases). With 2 bases removed from V and 5 bases from J, the gap between germline ends came to 10 bases. The CDR3 totals 13 residues. The CDR3 sequence is CASSLTGVNEQYF. DNA of the CDR3: TGTGCCAGCAGTTTAACCGGGGTGAACGAGCAGTACTTC.

This chain joins TRBV24-1 and TRBJ1-1, with D possibly being TRBD1 (6 bases). This CDR3 comprises 13 residues. The germline gives CDR1 KGHDR, CDR2 SFDVKD. The V end was cut by 4 bases, the J end by 6 bases, with 11 bases between. CDR3 sequence (DNA): TGTGCCACCAGTGACTTGGGACAATCTGAAGCTTTCTTT. Its translation is CATSDLGQSEAFF.

The chain is built from TRBV13 and TRBJ1-2, with D maybe TRBD1 (6 bases). The CDR3 spans 14 residues. V was cut by 5 bases and J by 9 bases, with 19 bases left in between. Germline V gene data show CDR1 as PRHDT and CDR2 as FYEKMQ (reference sequence). CDR3 sequence: CASSPGGGVYSYTF. The CDR3 DNA sequence: TGTGCCAGCAGCCCAGGAGGGGGGGTGTATAGCTACACCTTC.

The chain links TRBV29-1 to TRBJ2-3; 7 bases align to TRBD1. The germline V gene encodes CDR1 SQVTM and CDR2 ANQGSEA. The CDR3 length is 16 residues. V shed 5 bases and J 1 base; nucleotides not matched to a gene: 12. This CDR3 is CSVTPDRDPGTDTQYF. In DNA form, the CDR3 reads TGCAGCGTTACACCAGACAGGGATCCCGGCACAGATACGCAGTATTTT.

The CDR3 is CASSIAGTGAYEQYF. CDR3 DNA: TGTGCCAGTAGTATTGCGGGGACGGGAGCCTACGAGCAGTACTTC. This chain joins TRBV19 and TRBJ2-7; tentatively, D is TRBD2 (6 bases). Per the germline V gene, CDR1 is LNHDA and CDR2 is SQIVND (reference sequence). The V gene lost 3 bases and the J gene lost 2 bases, with 14 bases spanning the gap. CDR3 length: 15 amino acids.

CDR3 coding DNA: TGTGCCAGCTCACCTAGCGGGGGGCGCACAGATACGCAGTATTTT. Protein: CASSPSGGRTDTQYF. The V and J genes are TRBV18 and TRBJ2-3; 10 nucleotides match TRBD2. Trimming removed 3 bases from V and 1 base from J; junction bases left unmatched: 1. Per the germline V gene, CDR1 is KGHSH and CDR2 is LQKENI. The CDR3 contains 15 residues. Full variable domain (rest looked up from reference TRBV18 and TRBJ2-3): NAGVMQNPRHLVRRRGQEARLRCSPMKGHSHVYWYRQLPEEGLKFMVYLQKENIIDESGMPKERFSAEFPKEGPSILRIQQVVRGDSAAYFCASSPSGGRTDTQYFGPGTRLTVL.

The sample holds one count of this clone. An end of the junction does not agree with germline; a read error may underlie this. This chain connects TRBV19 to TRBJ1-5, with 10 bases aligning to TRBD1. The CDR3 spans 15 residues. CDR1 LNHDA and CDR2 SQIVND come from the germline V gene (reference sequence). CDR3 bases: TGTGCCAGTAGTACAGGGACAGGGGTGGCTCAGTCCCAGCATTTT. Its translation: CASSTGTGVAQSQHF.

J is TRBJ1-2 and V is TRBV5-6, with D possibly being TRBD1 (5 bases). With 9 bases removed from V and 5 bases from J, the gap between germline ends came to 20 bases. CDR3 length: 14 amino acids. Germline CDR1 reads SGHDT; CDR2 reads YYEEEE. The CDR3 DNA sequence: TGTGCCACCCAACCGAAAGGACATTTTTATGGCTACACCTTC. This translates into CATQPKGHFYGYTF.

This clone was observed a handful of times. The genes are TRBV21-1 and TRBJ1-2; the table's D call, TRBD1, was not checked against the DNA. TRBV21-1 is assigned pseudogene status. The CDR3 is 14 residues long. CDR3 sequence reads: CASSKQGLNYGYTF. The CDR3 DNA reads TGTGCCAGCAGCAAACAGGGGCTAAACTATGGCTACACCTTC.